The clone carrying this T cell receptor (beta chain) was observed once. This entry comes from a study of shared clonotypes between healthy human individuals. Subsets obtained from CD4+ cells comprised CD45RA+ naive and CD45RA-negative memory cells. The CDR3 is 15 residues long. Germline assignment: CDR1 LNHDA and CDR2 SQIVND (reference sequence). V was cut by 1 base and J by 2 bases, with 12 bases left in between. Only in-frame clones appear in the TCRdb table, and some are missing; sequencing was by immunoSEQ multiplex PCR. The sample holds some 2,500,000 clones, roughly 93% seen once. The sequencing input was naive CD4+ T cells from PBMCs. As to subset: CD45RA+ positively selected. The receptor's source is a man younger than 35 in good health. Some clones in this sample may be carry-over from other donors' samples. This sequence joins TRBV19 and TRBJ2-7; perhaps TRBD1 as D (5 bases). The CDR3 bases are TGTGCCAGTAGTATAGTAAAAGGGGCAACCTACGAGCAGTACTTC. As protein: CASSIVKGATYEQYF. Variable domain in full (rest from reference TRBV19 and TRBJ2-7): DGGITQSPKYLFRKEGQNVTLSCEQNLNHDAMYWYRQDPGQGLRLIYYSQIVNDFQKGDIAEGYSVSREKKESFPLTVTSAQKNPTAFYLCASSIVKGATYEQYFGPGTRLTVT.